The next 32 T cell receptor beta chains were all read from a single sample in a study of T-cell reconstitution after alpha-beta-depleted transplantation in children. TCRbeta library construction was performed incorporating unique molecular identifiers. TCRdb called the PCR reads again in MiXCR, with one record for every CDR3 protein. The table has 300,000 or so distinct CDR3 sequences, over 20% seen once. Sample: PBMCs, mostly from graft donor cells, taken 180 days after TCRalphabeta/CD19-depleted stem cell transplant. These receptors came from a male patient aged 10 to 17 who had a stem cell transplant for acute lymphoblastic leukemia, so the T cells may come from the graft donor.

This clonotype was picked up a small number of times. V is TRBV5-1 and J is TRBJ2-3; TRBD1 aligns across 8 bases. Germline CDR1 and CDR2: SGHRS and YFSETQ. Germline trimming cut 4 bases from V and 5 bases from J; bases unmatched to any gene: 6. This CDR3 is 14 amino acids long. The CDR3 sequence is CASSGGQAIDTQYF. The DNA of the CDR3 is TGCGCCAGCAGCGGGGGACAGGCTATAGATACGCAGTATTTT.

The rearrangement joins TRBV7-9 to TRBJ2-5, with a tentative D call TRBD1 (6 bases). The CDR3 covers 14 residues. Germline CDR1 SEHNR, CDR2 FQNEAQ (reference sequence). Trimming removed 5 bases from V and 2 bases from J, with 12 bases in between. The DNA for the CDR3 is TGTGCCAGCAGCCACCGGACAGCGCAAGAGACCCAGTACTTC. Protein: CASSHRTAQETQYF.

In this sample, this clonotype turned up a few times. The CDR3 coding sequence is TGTGCCAGCAGCCTGCGGACTAGCGGGGGGGGTGGAACGCAGTATTTT. This encodes CASSLRTSGGGGTQYF. The rearrangement links TRBV7-2 to TRBJ2-3, with 15 bases identical to TRBD2. The CDR3 spans 16 residues. V shed 5 bases, J shed 9 bases, and the junction held 9 bases outside the gene matches. Germline CDR1 reads SGHTA; CDR2 reads FQGNSA. The whole variable domain, remainder taken from reference TRBV7-2 and TRBJ2-3, is GAGVSQSPSNKVTEKGKDVELRCDPISGHTALYWYRQSLGQGLEFLIYFQGNSAPDKSGLPSDRFSAERTGGSVSTLTIQRTQQEDSAVYLCASSLRTSGGGGTQYFGPGTRLTVL.

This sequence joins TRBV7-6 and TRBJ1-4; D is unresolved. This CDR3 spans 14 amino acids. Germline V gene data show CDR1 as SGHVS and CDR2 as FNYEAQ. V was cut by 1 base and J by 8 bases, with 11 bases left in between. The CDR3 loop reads CASSLGRSPEKLFF. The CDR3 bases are TGTGCCAGCAGCTTAGGACGGAGCCCAGAAAAACTGTTTTTT.

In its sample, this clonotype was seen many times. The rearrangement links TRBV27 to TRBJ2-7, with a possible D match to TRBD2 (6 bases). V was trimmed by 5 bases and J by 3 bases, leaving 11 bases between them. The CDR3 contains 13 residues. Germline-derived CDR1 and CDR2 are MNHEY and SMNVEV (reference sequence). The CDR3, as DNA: TGTGCCAGCAGTCCGGGGGACGGCTACGAGCAGTACTTC. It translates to CASSPGDGYEQYF.

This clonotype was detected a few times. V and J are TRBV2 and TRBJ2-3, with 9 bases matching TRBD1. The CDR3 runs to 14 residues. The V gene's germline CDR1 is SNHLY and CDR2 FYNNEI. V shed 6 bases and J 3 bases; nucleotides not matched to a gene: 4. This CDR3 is CASRVQGATDTQYF. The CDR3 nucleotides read TGTGCCAGCAGGGTACAGGGGGCTACAGATACGCAGTATTTT.

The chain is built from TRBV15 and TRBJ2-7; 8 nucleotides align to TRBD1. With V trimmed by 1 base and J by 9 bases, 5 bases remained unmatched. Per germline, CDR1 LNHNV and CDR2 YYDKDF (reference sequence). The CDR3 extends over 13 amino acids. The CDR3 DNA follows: TGTGCCACCAGCAGAGTCCAGGGGGCAGGGCAGTACTTC. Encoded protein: CATSRVQGAGQYF.

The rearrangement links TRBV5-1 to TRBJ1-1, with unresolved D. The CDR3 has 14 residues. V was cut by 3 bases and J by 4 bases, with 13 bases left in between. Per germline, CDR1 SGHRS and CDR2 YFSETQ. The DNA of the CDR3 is TGCGCCAGCAGCTCGACCCCCGGGAGCACTGAAGCTTTCTTT. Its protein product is CASSSTPGSTEAFF.

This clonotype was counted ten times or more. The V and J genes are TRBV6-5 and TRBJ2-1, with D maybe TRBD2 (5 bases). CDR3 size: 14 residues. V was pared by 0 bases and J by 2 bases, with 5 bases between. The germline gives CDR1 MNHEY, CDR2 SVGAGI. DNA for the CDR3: TGTGCCAGCAGTTACTCCGGGGCCTACAATGAGCAGTTCTTC. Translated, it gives CASSYSGAYNEQFF.

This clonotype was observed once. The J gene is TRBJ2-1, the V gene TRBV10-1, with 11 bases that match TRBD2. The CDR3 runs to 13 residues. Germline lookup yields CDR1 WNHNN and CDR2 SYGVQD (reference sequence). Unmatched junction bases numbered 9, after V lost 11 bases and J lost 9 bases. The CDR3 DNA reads TGCGCCTCCCAGACTAGCGGGATTGGTGAGCAGTTCTTC. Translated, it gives CASQTSGIGEQFF.

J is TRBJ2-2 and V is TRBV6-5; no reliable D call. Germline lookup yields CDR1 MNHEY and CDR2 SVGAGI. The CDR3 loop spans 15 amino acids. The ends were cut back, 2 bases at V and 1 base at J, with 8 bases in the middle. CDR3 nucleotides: TGTGCCAGCAGTTACAAAAGACAGAACACCGGGGAGCTGTTTTTT. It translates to CASSYKRQNTGELFF.

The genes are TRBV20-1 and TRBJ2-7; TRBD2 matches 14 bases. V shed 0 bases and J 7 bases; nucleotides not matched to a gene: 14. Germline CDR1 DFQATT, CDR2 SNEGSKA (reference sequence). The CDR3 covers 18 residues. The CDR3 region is CSARDPVRLAGGMREQYF. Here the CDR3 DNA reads TGCAGTGCTAGAGATCCCGTACGACTAGCGGGAGGGATGAGGGAGCAGTACTTC.

CDR3 nucleotides: TGTGCCAGCAGGGTGGACAGGGCTTACACTGAAGCTTTCTTT. Amino acids: CASRVDRAYTEAFF. This chain joins TRBV5-4 and TRBJ1-1, with 8 nucleotides matching TRBD1. Germline CDR1 and CDR2: SGHNT and YYREEE (reference sequence). V lost 5 bases, J lost 3 bases, and 6 bases stayed unmatched. This CDR3 comprises 14 residues.

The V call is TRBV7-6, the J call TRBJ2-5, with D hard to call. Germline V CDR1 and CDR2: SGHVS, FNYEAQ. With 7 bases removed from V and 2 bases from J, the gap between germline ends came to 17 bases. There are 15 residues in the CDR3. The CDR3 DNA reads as TGTGCCAGCACCTGGTATCCCACCCCACAAGAGACCCAGTACTTC. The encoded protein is CASTWYPTPQETQYF.

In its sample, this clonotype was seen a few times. The CDR3 sequence: CSAERGGTQYF. Written as DNA, the CDR3 is TGCAGTGCCGAGAGGGGGGGTACGCAGTATTTT. This chain joins TRBV20-1 and TRBJ2-3, with TRBD2 as a possible D gene (7 bases). Per germline, CDR1 DFQATT and CDR2 SNEGSKA (reference sequence). CDR3 size: 11 residues. Trimming took off 6 bases at V and 8 bases at J, with 12 bases between the two ends.

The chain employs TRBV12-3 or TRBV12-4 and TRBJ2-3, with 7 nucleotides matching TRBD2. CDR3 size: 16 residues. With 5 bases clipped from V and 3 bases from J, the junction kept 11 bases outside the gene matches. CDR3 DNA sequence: TGTGCCAGCAGTAAGCAGACTAGCCGAGGGACAGATACGCAGTATTTT. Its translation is CASSKQTSRGTDTQYF.

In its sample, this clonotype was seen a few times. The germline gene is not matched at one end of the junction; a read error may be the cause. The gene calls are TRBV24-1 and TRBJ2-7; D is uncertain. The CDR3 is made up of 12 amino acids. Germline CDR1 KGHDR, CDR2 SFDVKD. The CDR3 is CATNDSSYEQYF. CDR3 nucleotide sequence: TGTGCCACCAATGATAGCTCCTACGAGCAGTACTTC.

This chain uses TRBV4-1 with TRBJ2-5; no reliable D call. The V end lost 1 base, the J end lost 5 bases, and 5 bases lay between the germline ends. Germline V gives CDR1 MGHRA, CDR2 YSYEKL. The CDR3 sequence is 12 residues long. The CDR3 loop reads CASSQVLETQYF. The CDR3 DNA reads TGCGCCAGCAGCCAAGTACTGGAGACCCAGTACTTC.

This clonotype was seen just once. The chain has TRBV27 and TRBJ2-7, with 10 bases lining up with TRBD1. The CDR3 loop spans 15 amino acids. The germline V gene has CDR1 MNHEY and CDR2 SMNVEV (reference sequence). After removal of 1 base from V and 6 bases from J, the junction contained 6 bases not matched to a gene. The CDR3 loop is CASSLFYRTGGEQYF. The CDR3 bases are TGTGCCAGCAGTTTATTCTATAGGACAGGGGGCGAGCAGTACTTC.

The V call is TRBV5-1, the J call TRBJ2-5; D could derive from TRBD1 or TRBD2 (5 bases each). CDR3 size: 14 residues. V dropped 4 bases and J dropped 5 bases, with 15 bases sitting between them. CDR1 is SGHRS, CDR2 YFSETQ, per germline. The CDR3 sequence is CASSLSAGTETQYF. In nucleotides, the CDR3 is TGCGCCAGCAGCCTATCCGCCGGGACCGAGACCCAGTACTTC.

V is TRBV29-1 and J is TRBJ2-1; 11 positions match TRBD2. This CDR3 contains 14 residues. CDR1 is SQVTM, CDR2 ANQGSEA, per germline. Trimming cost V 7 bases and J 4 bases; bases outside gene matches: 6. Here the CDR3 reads CSAIAGGPYNEQFF. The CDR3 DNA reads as TGCAGCGCCATAGCGGGAGGGCCTTACAATGAGCAGTTCTTC.

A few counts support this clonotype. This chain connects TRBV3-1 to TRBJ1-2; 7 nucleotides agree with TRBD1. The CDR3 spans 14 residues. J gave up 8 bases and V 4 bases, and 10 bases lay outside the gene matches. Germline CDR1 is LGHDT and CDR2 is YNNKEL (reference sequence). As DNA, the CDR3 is TGTGCCAGCAGCCCCCAGGGGAGGGGGCACGGCTACACCTTC. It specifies CASSPQGRGHGYTF.

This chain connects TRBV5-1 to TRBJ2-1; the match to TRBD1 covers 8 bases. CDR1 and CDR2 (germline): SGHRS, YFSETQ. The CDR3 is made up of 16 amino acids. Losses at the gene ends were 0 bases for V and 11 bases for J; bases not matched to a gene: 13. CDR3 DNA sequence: TGCGCCAGCAGCTTGGGGGACAGGAGCTTGACAATGAAGCAGTTCTTC. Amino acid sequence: CASSLGDRSLTMKQFF.

The CDR3 reads CASSPTGVSDQPQHF. The CDR3 DNA sequence: TGCGCCAGCAGCCCGACAGGGGTTTCAGATCAGCCCCAGCATTTT. The genes are TRBV4-1 and TRBJ1-5; 8 bases fit TRBD1. The ends lost 4 bases at V and 5 bases at J; junction bases unmatched: 7. This CDR3 is built from 15 residues. CDR1 is MGHRA, CDR2 YSYEKL, per germline.

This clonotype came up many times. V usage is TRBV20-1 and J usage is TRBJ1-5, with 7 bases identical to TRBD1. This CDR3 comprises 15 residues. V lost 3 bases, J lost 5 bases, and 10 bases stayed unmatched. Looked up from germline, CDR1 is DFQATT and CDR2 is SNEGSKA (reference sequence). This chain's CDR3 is CSARGDRVGYQPQHF. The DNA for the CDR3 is TGCAGTGCTAGGGGTGACAGGGTCGGGTATCAGCCCCAGCATTTT.

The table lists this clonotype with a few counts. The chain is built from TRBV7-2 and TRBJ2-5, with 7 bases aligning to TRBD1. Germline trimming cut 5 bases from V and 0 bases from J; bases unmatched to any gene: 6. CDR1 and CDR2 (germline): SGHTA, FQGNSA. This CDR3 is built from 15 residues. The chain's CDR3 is CASSPTGQYQETQYF. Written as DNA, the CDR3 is TGTGCCAGCAGCCCGACGGGACAGTACCAAGAGACCCAGTACTTC.

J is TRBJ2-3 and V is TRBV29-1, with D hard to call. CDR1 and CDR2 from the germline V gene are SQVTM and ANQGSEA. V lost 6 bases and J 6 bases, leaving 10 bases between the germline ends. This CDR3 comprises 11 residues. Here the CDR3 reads CSVPFGDTQYF. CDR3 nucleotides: TGCAGCGTGCCTTTCGGGGATACGCAGTATTTT.

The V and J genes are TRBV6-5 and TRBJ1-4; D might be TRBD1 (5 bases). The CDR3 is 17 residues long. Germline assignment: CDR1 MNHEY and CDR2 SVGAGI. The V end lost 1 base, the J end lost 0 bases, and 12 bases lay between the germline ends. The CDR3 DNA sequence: TGTGCCAGCAGTTACTGGCAGGGCCCTGCAACTAATGAAAAACTGTTTTTT. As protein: CASSYWQGPATNEKLFF.

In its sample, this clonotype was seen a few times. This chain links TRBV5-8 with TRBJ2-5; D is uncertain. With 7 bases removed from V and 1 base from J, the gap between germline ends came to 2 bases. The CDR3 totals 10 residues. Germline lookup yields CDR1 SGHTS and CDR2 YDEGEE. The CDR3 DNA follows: TGTGCCAGCCGCCAAGAGACCCAGTACTTC. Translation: CASRQETQYF. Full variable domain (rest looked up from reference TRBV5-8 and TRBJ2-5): EAGVTQSPTHLIKTRGQQATLRCSPISGHTSVYWYQQALGLGLQFLLWYDEGEERNRGNFPPRFSGRQFPNYSSELNVNALELEDSALYLCASRQETQYFGPGTRLLVL.

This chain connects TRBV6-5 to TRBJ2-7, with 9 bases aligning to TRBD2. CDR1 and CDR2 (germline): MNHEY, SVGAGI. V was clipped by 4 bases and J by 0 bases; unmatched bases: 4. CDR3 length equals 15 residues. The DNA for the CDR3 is TGTGCCAGCAGTTGGACTAGCGCAACCTCCTACGAGCAGTACTTC. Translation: CASSWTSATSYEQYF.

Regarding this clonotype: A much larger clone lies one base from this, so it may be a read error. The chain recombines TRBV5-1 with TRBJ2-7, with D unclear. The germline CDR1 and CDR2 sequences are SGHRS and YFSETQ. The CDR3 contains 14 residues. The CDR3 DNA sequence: TGCGCCAGCAGCTTGGTCCCTGAGATCTACGAGCAGTCCTTC. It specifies CASSLVPEIYEQSF.

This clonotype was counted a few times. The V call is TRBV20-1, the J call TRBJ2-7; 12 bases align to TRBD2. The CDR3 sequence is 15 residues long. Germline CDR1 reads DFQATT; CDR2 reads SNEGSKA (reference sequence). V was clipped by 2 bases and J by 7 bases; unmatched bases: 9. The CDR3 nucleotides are TGCAGTGCTAGATCCCTAGCGGGAGGGCCGTGGGAGCAGTACTTC. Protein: CSARSLAGGPWEQYF.